What follows are 6 T cell receptor beta chains derived from one specimen sequenced in a study of T cell changes during pregnancy in multiple sclerosis. The assay was immunoSEQ multiplex PCR, and TCRdb's table has in-frame clones only and misses some. There are some 90,000 clones in the sample; around 91% occur only once, and roughly 1.7% lies in the top ten. The sample consisted of peripheral blood, taken after pregnancy. These receptors all stem from a female donor in good health, enrolled as a control in a pregnancy study.

In its sample, this clone was seen a few times. This chain connects TRBV15 to TRBJ2-6; no firm D call. The CDR3 runs to 17 residues. V gave up 0 bases and J gave up 0 bases, with 9 bases separating them. CDR1 LNHNV and CDR2 YYDKDF come from the germline V gene (reference sequence). This chain's CDR3 is CATSRDNSPSGANVLTF. For the CDR3, the DNA is TGTGCCACCAGCAGAGATAATTCCCCCTCTGGGGCCAACGTCCTGACTTTC.

The chain combines TRBV5-6 with TRBJ2-5, with D possibly being TRBD2 (6 bases). The germline CDR1 and CDR2 sequences are SGHDT and YYEEEE. Trimming took off 1 base at V and 4 bases at J, with 11 bases between the two ends. This CDR3 has 14 residues. The CDR3 DNA reads as TGTGCCAGCAGCTTGAGGCTCGGGGGAGAGACCCAGTACTTC. Translated: CASSLRLGGETQYF.

The chain uses TRBV6-6 and TRBJ2-3; 7 bases are a match to TRBD2. Germline CDR1 MNHNY, CDR2 SVGAGI (reference sequence). The CDR3 runs 15 residues. V lost 6 bases to trimming and J lost 0 bases; unmatched junction nucleotides: 6. Here the CDR3 reads CASRLTSLSTDTQYF. The CDR3, as DNA: TGTGCCAGCAGATTGACTAGCTTAAGCACAGATACGCAGTATTTT.

V and J are TRBV28 and TRBJ2-7, with a weak D call TRBD2 (5 bases). The CDR3 is made up of 14 amino acids. The germline V gene encodes CDR1 MDHEN and CDR2 SYDVKM. V was pared by 5 bases and J by 2 bases, with 13 bases between. In DNA form, the CDR3 reads TGTGCCAGCAGTCTCTTAAGCGGCACCTACGAGCAGTACTTC. Its translation: CASSLLSGTYEQYF.

J is TRBJ2-1 and V is TRBV14; possibly TRBD1 for D (6 bases). CDR3 length equals 15 residues. Germline CDR1 is SGHDN and CDR2 is FVKESK. Trimming removed 4 bases from V and 8 bases from J, with 18 bases in between. The CDR3 region is CASSPEVGGSDEQFF. CDR3 bases: TGTGCCAGCAGCCCAGAGGTTGGGGGCTCCGATGAGCAGTTCTTC.

As DNA, the CDR3 is TGTGCCAGCAGCTTACGGGAGCCATGGGTAGCGGGGGAAAACACAGATACGCAGTATTTT. Translated: CASSLREPWVAGENTDTQYF. This sequence joins TRBV7-8 and TRBJ2-3; 9 nucleotides agree with TRBD2. From germline, CDR1 is SGHVS and CDR2 FQNEAQ. This CDR3 spans 20 amino acids. Trimming removed 2 bases from V and 2 bases from J; junction bases left unmatched: 17.